This TCR beta chain was captured by sequencing in a study of blood T cells in healthy people across ages (dated by TCRdb to the mid-2010s). For the study in its entirety: In model experiments, roughly one uniquely barcoded TCR beta cDNA molecule per two T cells was captured by template switching. To track age-related changes in TCR beta repertoire diversity, the study relied on deep sequencing normalized with unique cDNA molecular identifiers. The donors were split into four age groups: young (average roughly 15 years), middle-aged (more than 35), aged (roughly 65) and long-lived (over 80). Donors of different ages were randomly distributed across sequencing lanes to avoid experimental bias. For two donors (one aged 18 to 29 and one aged 80 or older), the study analyzed two additional independent replicas of 1 million unique cDNA reads from the same blood draw.

The roughly 39 donors, aged about 6 to 95 years, were systemically healthy Caucasian individuals from Russia. About 10 milliliters of peripheral blood were collected from each donor into EDTA-treated Vacutainer tubes. Ficoll-Paque density-gradient centrifugation was used to isolate PBMCs, with at least 6.5 million per sample. Total RNA was extracted from PBMCs with Trizol reagent, with at least 6 micrograms obtained per sample. Naive CD45RAhigh/CD27high T cell percentages were measured by flow cytometry on a PBMC aliquot from every donor. Receptor amplification or capture employed 5' RACE. Instrument used: Illumina HiSeq 2500. The second PCR ran for roughly 7 to 12 cycles and used a J-beta primer mix along with a sample-barcoded 5' primer. Each TCR beta cDNA molecule received a unique molecular identifier from a template-switch 5' adaptor carrying 12 random nucleotides. Each sample yielded at least 2.5 million CDR3-containing paired-end reads. The Mint cDNA synthesis kit, primed by a TRBC-specific oligonucleotide, was used to synthesize first-strand cDNA from all RNA. All cDNA was treated with uracil-DNA glycosylase and then went through a first 18-cycle PCR with the universal primers M1SS and BC2_uni_R. The published analysis was carried out like this. Normalization of each sample was performed by random selection of 1 million high-quality reads, each carrying a distinct molecular identifier. Instead of being binned into consensus sequences, reads that shared molecular identifiers were thrown out. CDR3 identification, clonotype clustering and error correction used MiTCR with a Q25 quality threshold and the strictest error-elimination algorithm. A nonparametric unseen species model with Euler transformation was used to estimate a lower bound on total TCR beta diversity. Starting from the raw public reads, TCRdb applied fastp trimming at Q25, assembled clones with MiXCR and retained in-frame beta chains. Each entry is one CDR3 protein sequence, shown with its most common DNA and genes. The V and J calls shown here were made by TCRdb, not taken from the authors' results. This sample lists about 640,000 distinct CDR3 sequences; 58% were detected once. In total, the top ten clones hold about two fifths of the sample.

Cut back by 8 bases and 0 bases, the V and J ends lie 14 bases apart. Based on the germline V gene, the CDR1 and CDR2 sequences are MRHNA and SNTAGT. The CDR3 runs 15 amino acids, cysteine and phenylalanine included. Of all the DNA, just the CDR3 is kept, 45 bases in frame from base 1. Worth noting for this clonotype: Its antigen remains unidentified. Per-base qualities were not stored, and no clone one base away is much larger.

Here is what the overall study found, with its caveats: The percentage of naive T cells measured by flow cytometry correlated strongly with observed TCR beta diversity. Since profiling was done on bulk unsorted PBMCs, naive and antigen-experienced compartments could not be conclusively compared. Compared with the aged group, the long-lived group had more naive CD4+ T cells, fewer expanded clones and increased TCR diversity, a pattern suggesting age selection. Donor CMV infection status was unknown, potentially confounding age-related changes in expanded clonotypes. Observed TCR beta diversity per million T cells fell roughly linearly with age, and a significant reduction was already apparent by age around 40. Estimates of total diversity based on one million sequenced T cells were regarded as lower bounds and as underestimates.

Sequenced sample: blood. The receptor was derived from a man aged 55 to 69 in good health. This chain joins TRBV6-4 to TRBJ1-5; D gene: possibly TRBD1, on 5 matching bases. The CDR3 region has the sequence CASLGGGNSNQPQHF. The DNA sequence reads TGTGCCAGCCTGGGGGGGGGAAATAGCAATCAGCCCCAGCATTTT.